These T cell receptor beta chains were read from a single sample in a study of blood T cell repertoires in COVID-19. Clones were read by immunoSEQ multiplex PCR, and TCRdb kept only the in-frame ones, dropping some. This table has tens of thousands of clones, approximately 78% appearing once. The sample consisted of peripheral blood. These receptor sequences come from a human donor in a cohort sampled during active or convalescent COVID-19. Each CDR3 is given with its conserved first and last residue. The D gene is left open where the match is weak. Clone sizes are given selectively: once, few, many, or a class where the clone is expanded.

J gene	clone size	V gene	D gene	CDR3 protein	CDR3 DNA
TRBJ1-6	-	TRBV27	TRBD1	CASSTARDRVNSPLHF	TGTGCCAGCAGTACCGCCAGGGACAGGGTTAATTCACCCCTCCACTTT
TRBJ2-5	-	TRBV10-3	TRBD2	CAISESLASGGKETQYF	TGTGCCATCAGTGAGTCCCTGGCTAGCGGGGGGAAAGAGACCCAGTACTTC
TRBJ2-7	-	TRBV6-6	TRBD2	CASSPSTSGYEQYF	TGTGCCAGCAGTCCCTCGACTAGCGGCTACGAGCAGTACTTC
TRBJ1-3	few	TRBV3-1/TRBV3-2	-	CASSQGLTTIYF	TGTGCCAGCAGCCAGGGACTTACCACCATATATTTT
TRBJ1-2	-	TRBV6-2/TRBV6-3	TRBD1	CASSDGTGYGYTF	TGTGCCAGCAGTGACGGGACAGGTTATGGCTACACCTTC
TRBJ1-2	-	TRBV3-1/TRBV3-2	-	CASSPPGGGHGYTF	TGTGCCAGCAGTCCGCCTGGGGGGGGCCATGGCTACACCTTC
TRBJ1-1	-	TRBV2	-	CASSGGGPDTEAFF	TGTGCCAGCAGTGGGGGAGGACCGGACACTGAAGCTTTCTTT
TRBJ2-7	-	TRBV21-1	-	CASSRPTGVGYEQYF	TGTGCCAGCAGCAGACCGACAGGGGTCGGGTACGAGCAGTACTTC
TRBJ2-5	once	TRBV6-2/TRBV6-3	TRBD2	CASSLRPPPRGWGQETQYF	TGTGCCAGCAGCCTCCGACCCCCACCGCGGGGGTGGGGCCAAGAGACCCAGTACTTC
TRBJ2-4	few	TRBV9	-	CASSPPSHIQYF	TGTGCCAGCAGCCCCCCTAGCCACATTCAGTACTTC
TRBJ2-5	-	TRBV5-1	TRBD1	CASSLSGTGEETQYF	TGCGCCAGCAGCTTGTCGGGGACAGGGGAAGAGACCCAGTACTTC
TRBJ2-7	few	TRBV15	-	CATSRAGYEQYF	TGTGCCACCAGCAGAGCCGGGTATGAGCAGTACTTC
TRBJ2-2	-	TRBV4-3	TRBD1	CASSQDLLAGTGGSRTGELFF	TGCGCCAGCAGCCAAGATTTGTTAGCAGGCACAGGGGGTTCGAGAACCGGGGAGCTGTTTTTT
TRBJ2-7	-	TRBV3-1/TRBV3-2	TRBD1	CASSQGDRANEQYF	TGTGCCAGCAGCCAAGGGGACAGGGCCAACGAGCAGTACTTC
TRBJ1-1	once	TRBV12-5	TRBD1	CASGLGSGTGGRSTEAFF	TGTGCTAGTGGTTTGGGATCCGGGACAGGGGGTCGGAGCACTGAAGCTTTCTTT
TRBJ1-1	-	TRBV6-6	-	CASSYEGMNTEAFF	TGTGCCAGCAGTTACGAGGGCATGAACACTGAAGCTTTCTTT
TRBJ1-2	-	TRBV4-3	TRBD1	CASSQDLNRGSSPLYTF	TGCGCCAGCAGCCAAGATCTAAACAGGGGGTCCTCTCCTTTGTACACCTTC
TRBJ1-4	few	TRBV4-1	TRBD1	CASSADRVATNEKLFF	TGCGCCAGCAGCGCGGACAGGGTTGCAACTAATGAAAAACTGTTTTTT
TRBJ1-1	few	TRBV10-3	TRBD1	CAIRDSTEAFF	TGTGCCATCCGGGACAGCACTGAAGCTTTCTTT
TRBJ1-1	-	TRBV12-5	-	CASGLGRGGRGTEAFF	TGTGCTAGTGGTTTGGGCCGGGGGGGCAGAGGAACTGAAGCTTTCTTT
TRBJ2-5	-	TRBV11-2	TRBD2	CASSPGTSGGRETQYF	TGTGCCAGCAGCCCGGGGACTAGCGGGGGTCGAGAGACCCAGTACTTC
TRBJ1-4	few	TRBV7-9	-	CASSGGDLNLATNEKLFF	TGTGCCAGCAGCGGGGGGGATCTAAACCTTGCAACTAATGAAAAACTGTTTTTT
TRBJ1-1	-	TRBV18	TRBD1	CASSPGTANTEAFF	TGTGCCAGCTCTCCCGGGACAGCTAACACTGAAGCTTTCTTT
TRBJ2-7	once	TRBV6-2/TRBV6-3	TRBD1	CASSYTGGNYEQYF	TGTGCCAGCAGTTACACAGGGGGCAACTACGAGCAGTACTTC
TRBJ2-7	-	TRBV15	TRBD1	CATSRDQRTGVREQYF	TGTGCCACCAGCAGAGATCAAAGGACAGGGGTCCGCGAGCAGTACTTC
TRBJ2-2	-	TRBV6-2/TRBV6-3	-	CASSSQGGTGELFF	TGTGCCAGCAGTTCACAGGGGGGGACCGGGGAGCTGTTTTTT
TRBJ2-7	few	TRBV20-1	-	CSARAGHEQYF	TGCAGTGCTAGAGCAGGCCACGAGCAGTACTTC
TRBJ2-7	-	TRBV6-1	-	CASSETGSHRYEQYF	TGTGCCAGCAGTGAAACTGGTTCCCATCGCTACGAGCAGTACTTC
TRBJ2-2	few	TRBV18	TRBD1	CASSPPGQGPNTGELFF	TGTGCCAGCTCACCACCCGGACAGGGCCCGAACACCGGGGAGCTGTTTTTT